One sample yielded the 21 T cell receptor beta chains listed below, sequenced in a study of OX40 agonist ivuxolimab in advanced cancers. The table came from immunoSEQ multiplex PCR; TCRdb's copy has only in-frame clones and leaves some out. The sample contains around 68,000 clones, 80% to 90% of which appear only once. The sequenced sample was CD4+ or CD8+ T cells sorted from blood, obtained in a trial of the OX40 agonist ivuxolimab. The source is an adult with an advanced solid tumor such as melanoma, head and neck, liver or kidney cancer.

This chain links TRBV28 with TRBJ1-4; 9 bases are shared with TRBD1. The CDR3 length is 13 residues. CDR1 is MDHEN and CDR2 is SYDVKM in the germline V gene. V was clipped by 7 bases and J by 7 bases; unmatched bases: 4. The DNA for the CDR3 is TGTGCCAGCACCGGGACAGGGTTTGAAAAACTGTTTTTT. It translates to CASTGTGFEKLFF.

V is TRBV6-5 and J is TRBJ1-1, with D perhaps TRBD1 (5 bases). Per the germline V gene, CDR1 is MNHEY and CDR2 is SVGAGI. V shed 2 bases and J shed 11 bases, with 12 bases lying between them. The CDR3 runs to 12 residues. CDR3: CASSYPGGVAFF. The CDR3 nucleotides are TGTGCCAGCAGTTACCCTGGGGGAGTCGCTTTCTTT.

V is TRBV5-5 and J is TRBJ1-1; no firm D call. CDR3 length: 15 residues. Trimming removed 4 bases at V and 1 base at J, with 14 bases between. Germline-derived CDR1 and CDR2 are SGHKS and YYEKEE (reference sequence). CDR3 coding DNA: TGTGCCAGCAGCCCCGCGGCGGGCAGGAACACTGAAGCTTTCTTT. Amino acid sequence: CASSPAAGRNTEAFF.

The chain combines TRBV6-1 with TRBJ1-1, with TRBD1 matching over 8 bases. V shed 6 bases and J 5 bases; nucleotides not matched to a gene: 8. CDR1 is MNHNS and CDR2 is SASEGT in the germline V gene. This CDR3 spans 14 amino acids. The CDR3 region has the DNA TGTGCCAGCAGCACAGGGGGACCGGAGACTGAAGCTTTCTTT. Its translation: CASSTGGPETEAFF.

This clone was seen a single time. This rearrangement joins TRBV14 to TRBJ1-6; a weak D match, TRBD1 (5 bases). The CDR3 totals 15 residues. The V end was cut by 0 bases, the J end by 7 bases, with 10 bases between. Germline V CDR1 and CDR2: SGHDN, FVKESK. Written as DNA, the CDR3 is TGTGCCAGCAGCCAAGAGGGGCGGCAGAATTCACCCCTCCACTTT. It codes for CASSQEGRQNSPLHF.

The V gene is TRBV19, the J gene TRBJ1-1; no reliable D call. Looked up from germline, CDR1 is LNHDA and CDR2 is SQIVND (reference sequence). With 8 bases removed from V and 6 bases from J, the gap between germline ends came to 13 bases. This CDR3 contains 12 residues. In DNA form, the CDR3 reads TGTGCCAGTGGCGCCGGAGGCCCTGAAGCTTTCTTT. It codes for CASGAGGPEAFF.

The CDR3 loop is CASSVDPNSGGYTF. CDR3 bases: TGTGCCAGCAGCGTAGACCCAAATTCCGGTGGCTACACCTTC. The chain couples TRBV9 to TRBJ1-2; the D is unclear. The CDR3 extends over 14 amino acids. V lost 0 bases, J lost 7 bases, and 13 bases lay in between. CDR1 SGDLS and CDR2 YYNGEE come from the germline V gene. Full variable domain (remainder filled in from reference TRBV9 and TRBJ1-2): DSGVTQTPKHLITATGQRVTLRCSPRSGDLSVYWYQQSLDQGLQFLIQYYNGEERAKGNILERFSAQQFPDLHSELNLSSLELGDSALYFCASSVDPNSGGYTFGSGTRLTVV.

This rearrangement joins TRBV5-1 to TRBJ2-5; 11 bases fit TRBD1. V lost 3 bases and J lost 5; bases outside the gene matches: 9. This CDR3 has 16 residues. Germline V CDR1 and CDR2: SGHRS, YFSETQ. CDR3 sequence reads: CASSSGTGGLGETQYF. The CDR3 region has the DNA TGCGCCAGCAGCTCTGGGACAGGGGGTCTCGGGGAGACCCAGTACTTC.

CDR3 region: CASSPRDGRGGYTF. The CDR3 coding sequence is TGTGCCAGCTCACCTCGAGACGGGCGTGGGGGCTACACCTTC. The chain recombines TRBV18 with TRBJ1-2; D not resolved. Germline V lookup: CDR1 KGHSH, CDR2 LQKENI. V lost 3 bases, J lost 8 bases, and 16 bases lay in between. The CDR3 has 14 residues.

This chain uses TRBV5-8 with TRBJ2-7, with 7 positions matching TRBD1. This CDR3 comprises 15 residues. Germline CDR1 SGHTS, CDR2 YDEGEE. Losses at the gene ends were 5 bases for V and 0 bases for J; bases not matched to a gene: 8. The CDR3 DNA follows: TGTGCCAGCAGTCCGGGACAGCAGATCTCCTACGAGCAGTACTTC. Translated: CASSPGQQISYEQYF. Supplemented by reference TRBV5-8 and TRBJ2-7, the full variable domain reads EAGVTQSPTHLIKTRGQQATLRCSPISGHTSVYWYQQALGLGLQFLLWYDEGEERNRGNFPPRFSGRQFPNYSSELNVNALELEDSALYLCASSPGQQISYEQYFGPGTRLTVT.

The CDR3 coding sequence is TGTGCCAGCAGCTCCCGAGGGCGGGACTTGTCCTACGAGCAGTACTTC. Residues: CASSSRGRDLSYEQYF. The chain recombines TRBV5-4 with TRBJ2-7, with TRBD2 as a possible D gene (6 bases). This CDR3 has 16 amino acids. V gave up 3 bases and J gave up 1 base, with 17 bases separating them. The germline V gene encodes CDR1 SGHNT and CDR2 YYREEE (reference sequence).

This chain uses TRBV19 with TRBJ2-2, with D possibly matching TRBD1 (6 bases). This CDR3 contains 16 residues. Germline CDR1 and CDR2: LNHDA and SQIVND (reference sequence). The V end was cut by 8 bases, the J end by 2 bases, with 18 bases between. CDR3 bases: TGTGCCAGTGATCAGGGGATAGGGTTTAACACCGGGGAGCTGTTTTTT. Protein sequence: CASDQGIGFNTGELFF. The variable domain in full, completed from reference TRBV19 and TRBJ2-2, reads DGGITQSPKYLFRKEGQNVTLSCEQNLNHDAMYWYRQDPGQGLRLIYYSQIVNDFQKGDIAEGYSVSREKKESFPLTVTSAQKNPTAFYLCASDQGIGFNTGELFFGEGSRLTVL.

The chain recombines TRBV19 with TRBJ1-1; D perhaps matches TRBD1 (5 bases). The CDR3 has 13 residues. Germline V lookup: CDR1 LNHDA, CDR2 SQIVND (reference sequence). The V and J ends lost 5 bases and 5 bases respectively, with 12 bases between them. CDR3 nucleotides: TGTGCCAGTAGTTCGTCGGGGCGGACTGAAGCTTTCTTT. Translated: CASSSSGRTEAFF.

This clone was found once. The chain recombines TRBV19 with TRBJ2-5, with D possibly matching TRBD1 (5 bases). Germline V gene sequence: CDR1 LNHDA, CDR2 SQIVND (reference sequence). Trimming stripped 3 bases from V and 1 base from J, with 15 bases between. The CDR3 spans 16 residues. CDR3 loop: CASSIGLRDSQETQYF. CDR3 coding DNA: TGTGCCAGTAGTATTGGTCTCAGAGACAGCCAAGAGACCCAGTACTTC. Complete variable domain (other parts from reference TRBV19 and TRBJ2-5): DGGITQSPKYLFRKEGQNVTLSCEQNLNHDAMYWYRQDPGQGLRLIYYSQIVNDFQKGDIAEGYSVSREKKESFPLTVTSAQKNPTAFYLCASSIGLRDSQETQYFGPGTRLLVL.

This chain joins TRBV6-5 and TRBJ2-7; D gene unclear. V dropped 0 bases and J dropped 0 bases, with 9 bases sitting between them. CDR3 length equals 15 residues. Germline CDR1 is MNHEY and CDR2 is SVGAGI. Here the CDR3 reads CASSYSILSSYEQYF. The CDR3 nucleotides are TGTGCCAGCAGTTACTCAATCTTAAGCTCCTACGAGCAGTACTTC.

The CDR3 nucleotides are TGCGCCAGCAGCTTAGACAGGGCCGGGGCAGGGGATGAGCAGTTCTTC. Translation: CASSLDRAGAGDEQFF. This rearrangement joins TRBV5-1 to TRBJ2-1, with TRBD1 matching 7 bases. CDR3 length: 16 amino acids. CDR1 and CDR2 from the germline V gene are SGHRS and YFSETQ. J gave up 8 bases and V 2 bases, and 13 bases lay outside the gene matches.

This clone was recorded once. The chain has TRBV4-3 and TRBJ1-4, with D hard to call. The CDR3 spans 13 residues. Germline V CDR1 and CDR2: LGHNA, YSLEER. The V end was cut by 5 bases, the J end by 8 bases, with 12 bases between. The CDR3 region is CASSGGEWEKLFF. CDR3 bases: TGCGCCAGCAGCGGTGGGGAGTGGGAAAAACTGTTTTTT.

The count of this clone is one. The V and J genes are TRBV12-1 and TRBJ1-5; TRBD1, as called in the table, went unchecked against the DNA. TRBV12-1 is a pseudogene segment. The CDR3 has 14 residues. The CDR3: CASSSRDSRQPQHF. The CDR3 region has the DNA TGTGCCAGCAGCTCCCGGGACAGTCGGCAGCCCCAGCATTTT.

The chain employs TRBV7-6 and TRBJ1-2; D uncertain. Trimming removed 2 bases from V and 7 bases from J, with 11 bases in between. This CDR3 has 13 residues. Looked up from germline, CDR1 is SGHVS and CDR2 is FNYEAQ. CDR3 residues: CASSLRAGTGYTF. The CDR3 DNA reads as TGTGCCAGCAGCTTAAGGGCCGGTACTGGCTACACCTTC.

This clone was observed a handful of times. CDR3 region: CASSSGEPNQKLFF. CDR3 coding DNA: TGCGCCAGCAGCTCAGGGGAGCCGAATCAAAAACTGTTTTTT. The chain has TRBV5-1 and TRBJ1-4; tentatively, D is TRBD1 (6 bases). Germline V gene lookup returns CDR1 SGHRS and CDR2 YFSETQ. Trimming shortened V by 3 bases and J by 9 bases, and 15 bases separated the two germline ends. The CDR3 contains 14 residues.

V usage is TRBV7-2 and J usage is TRBJ1-5; D call uncertain. The CDR3 loop spans 15 amino acids. Trimming stripped 1 base from V and 4 bases from J, with 11 bases between. Germline loops: CDR1 SGHTA, CDR2 FQGNSA. CDR3 DNA sequence: TGTGCCAGCAGCTTAGGGTGGGCCAAAAATCAGCCCCAGCATTTT. Amino acid sequence: CASSLGWAKNQPQHF.